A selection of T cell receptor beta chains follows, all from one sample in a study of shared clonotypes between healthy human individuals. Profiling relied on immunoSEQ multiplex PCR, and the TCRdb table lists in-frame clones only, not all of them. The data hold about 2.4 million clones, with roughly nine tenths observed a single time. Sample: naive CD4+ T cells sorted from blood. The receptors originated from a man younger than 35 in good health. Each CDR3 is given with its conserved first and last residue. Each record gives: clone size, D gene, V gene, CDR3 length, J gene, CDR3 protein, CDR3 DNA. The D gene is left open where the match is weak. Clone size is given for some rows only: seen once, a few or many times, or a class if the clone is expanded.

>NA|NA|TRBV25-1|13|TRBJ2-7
CASSEGTPYEQYF
TGTGCCAGCAGTGAAGGGACCCCATACGAGCAGTACTTC
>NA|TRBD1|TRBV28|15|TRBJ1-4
CASSITGGVYEKLFF
TGTGCCAGCAGTATTACAGGGGGCGTTTATGAAAAACTGTTTTTT
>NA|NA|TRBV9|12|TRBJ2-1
CASSLGYDEQFF
TGTGCCAGCAGTCTAGGATATGATGAGCAGTTCTTC
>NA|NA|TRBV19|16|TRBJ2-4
CASTPGTELAKNIQYF
TGTGCCAGTACCCCGGGGACGGAGCTAGCCAAAAACATTCAGTACTTC
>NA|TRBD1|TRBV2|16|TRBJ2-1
CASSDPGTGTYNEQFF
TGTGCCAGCAGTGATCCCGGGACAGGTACCTACAATGAGCAGTTCTTC
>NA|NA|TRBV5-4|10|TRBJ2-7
CASSLYEQYF
TGTGCCAGCAGCTTGTACGAGCAGTACTTC
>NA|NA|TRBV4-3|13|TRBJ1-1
CASSQMASTEAFF
TGCGCCAGCAGCCAGATGGCCAGCACTGAAGCTTTCTTT
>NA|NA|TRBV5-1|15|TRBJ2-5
CASSLWHSRQETQYF
TGCGCCAGCAGCTTGTGGCACAGTCGACAAGAGACCCAGTACTTC
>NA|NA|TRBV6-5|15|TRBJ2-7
CASSYSPDGRYEQYF
TGTGCCAGCAGTTACTCCCCGGACGGGAGATACGAGCAGTACTTC
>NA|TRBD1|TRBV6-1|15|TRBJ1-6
CASSETPRGHSPLHF
TGTGCCAGCAGTGAGACCCCGAGGGGGCATTCACCCCTCCACTTT
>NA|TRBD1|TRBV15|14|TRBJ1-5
CATSRTGGFQPQHF
TGTGCCACCAGCAGAACAGGGGGCTTTCAGCCCCAGCATTTT
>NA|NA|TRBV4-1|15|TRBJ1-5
CASSQDPMGDQPQHF
TGCGCCAGCAGCCAAGATCCGATGGGGGATCAGCCCCAGCATTTT
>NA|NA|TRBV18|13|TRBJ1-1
CASSPFEGTEAFF
TGTGCCAGCTCACCATTTGAGGGCACTGAAGCTTTCTTT
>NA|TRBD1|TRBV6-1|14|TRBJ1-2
CASSEGGQIYGYTF
TGTGCCAGCAGTGAAGGGGGACAGATCTATGGCTACACCTTC
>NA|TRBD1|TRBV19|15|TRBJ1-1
CASSAAGGMNTEAFF
TGTGCCAGTAGTGCGGCAGGGGGCATGAACACTGAAGCTTTCTTT
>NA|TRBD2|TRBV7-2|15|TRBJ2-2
CASSAVRTSTGELFF
TGTGCCAGCAGCGCCGTCCGGACTAGTACCGGGGAGCTGTTTTTT
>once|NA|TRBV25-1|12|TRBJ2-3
CASSEAEGTQYF
TGTGCCAGCAGTGAAGCCGAGGGAACGCAGTATTTT
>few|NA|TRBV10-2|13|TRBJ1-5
CASSEQSNQPQHF
TGCGCCAGCAGTGAACAGAGCAATCAGCCCCAGCATTTT
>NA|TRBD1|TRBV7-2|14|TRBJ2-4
CASSFDRGKVIQYF
TGTGCCAGCAGCTTCGACAGGGGGAAGGTCATTCAGTACTTC
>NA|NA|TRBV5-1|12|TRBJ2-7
CASSLGTYEQYF
TGCGCCAGCAGCTTGGGAACCTACGAGCAGTACTTC
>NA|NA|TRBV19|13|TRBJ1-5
CASSTGHPQPQHF
TGTGCCAGTAGTACCGGACACCCTCAGCCCCAGCATTTT
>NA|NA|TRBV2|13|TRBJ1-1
CASSESPNAEAFF
TGTGCCAGCAGTGAGAGCCCAAACGCTGAAGCTTTCTTT
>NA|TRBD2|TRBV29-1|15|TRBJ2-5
CSVEDRLRGSETQYF
TGCAGCGTTGAAGATCGGTTGCGGGGGTCCGAGACCCAGTACTTC
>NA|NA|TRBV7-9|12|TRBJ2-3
CASSRSFQGQYF
TGTGCCAGCAGCCGGAGTTTCCAGGGGCAGTATTTT
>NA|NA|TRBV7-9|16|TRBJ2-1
CASSSLSGTSYNEQFF
TGTGCCAGCAGCTCGTTAAGCGGAACCTCCTACAATGAGCAGTTCTTC
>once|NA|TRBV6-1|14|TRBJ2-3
CASSLSGGTDTQYF
TGTGCCAGCAGCTTGTCGGGGGGCACAGATACGCAGTATTTT
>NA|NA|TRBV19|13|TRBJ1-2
CASSIQGPYGYTF
TGTGCCAGTAGTATTCAGGGGCCCTATGGCTACACCTTC
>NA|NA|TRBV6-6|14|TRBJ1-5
CASIEQNLGQPQHF
TGTGCCAGCATCGAACAGAACCTCGGGCAGCCCCAGCATTTT
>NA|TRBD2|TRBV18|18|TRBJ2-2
CASSLGLAGVSSTGELFF
TGTGCCAGCTCATTAGGACTAGCGGGAGTATCTTCCACCGGGGAGCTGTTTTTT
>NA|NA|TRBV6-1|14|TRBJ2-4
CASSVEEVQNIQYF
TGTGCCAGCAGTGTAGAAGAGGTCCAAAACATTCAGTACTTC
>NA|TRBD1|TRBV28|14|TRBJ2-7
CASRDRLSSYEQYF
TGTGCCAGCAGGGACAGGCTTAGCTCCTACGAGCAGTACTTC
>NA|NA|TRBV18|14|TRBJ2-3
CASSPPTPTDTQYF
TGTGCCAGCTCACCACCTACACCCACAGATACGCAGTATTTT
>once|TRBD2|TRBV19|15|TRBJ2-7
CASSIERGLGYEQYF
TGTGCCAGTAGTATCGAGCGGGGTTTGGGCTACGAGCAGTACTTC
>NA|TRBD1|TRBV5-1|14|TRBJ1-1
CASSGTGTNTEAFF
TGCGCCAGCAGCGGGACAGGGACAAACACTGAAGCTTTCTTT
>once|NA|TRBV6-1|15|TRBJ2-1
CASNPGRALSNEQFF
TGTGCCAGCAACCCCGGACGAGCCCTGTCGAATGAGCAGTTCTTC
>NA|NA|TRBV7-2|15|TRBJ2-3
CASSRLRGQGDTQYF
TGTGCCAGCAGCAGATTGAGGGGACAAGGGGATACGCAGTATTTT
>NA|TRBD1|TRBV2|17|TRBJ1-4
CASGRDRVPSTNEKLFF
TGTGCCAGCGGCCGGGACAGGGTCCCTTCAACTAATGAAAAACTGTTTTTT